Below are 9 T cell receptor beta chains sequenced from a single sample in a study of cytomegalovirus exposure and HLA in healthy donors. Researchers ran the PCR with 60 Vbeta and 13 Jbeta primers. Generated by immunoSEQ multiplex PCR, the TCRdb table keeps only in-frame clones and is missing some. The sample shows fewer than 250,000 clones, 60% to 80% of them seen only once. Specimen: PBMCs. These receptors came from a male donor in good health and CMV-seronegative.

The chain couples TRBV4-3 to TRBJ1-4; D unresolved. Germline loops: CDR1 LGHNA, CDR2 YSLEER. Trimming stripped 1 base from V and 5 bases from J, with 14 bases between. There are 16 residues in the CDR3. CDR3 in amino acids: CASSQVAYRPNEKLFF. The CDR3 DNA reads TGCGCCAGCAGCCAAGTCGCCTACAGACCGAATGAAAAACTGTTTTTT.

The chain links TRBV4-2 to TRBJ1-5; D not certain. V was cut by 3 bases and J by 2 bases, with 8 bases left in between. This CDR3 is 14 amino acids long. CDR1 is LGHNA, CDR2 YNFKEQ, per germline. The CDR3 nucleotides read TGTGCCAGCAGCCATACCGGAGGCAATCAGCCCCAGCATTTT. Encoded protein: CASSHTGGNQPQHF.

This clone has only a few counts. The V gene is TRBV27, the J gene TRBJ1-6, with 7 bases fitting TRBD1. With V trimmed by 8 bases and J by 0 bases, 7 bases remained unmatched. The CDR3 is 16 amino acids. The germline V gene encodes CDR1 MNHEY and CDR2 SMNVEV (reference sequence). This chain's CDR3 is CASAGTVSSYNSPLHF. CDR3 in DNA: TGTGCCAGCGCCGGGACAGTTAGCTCCTATAATTCACCCCTCCACTTT.

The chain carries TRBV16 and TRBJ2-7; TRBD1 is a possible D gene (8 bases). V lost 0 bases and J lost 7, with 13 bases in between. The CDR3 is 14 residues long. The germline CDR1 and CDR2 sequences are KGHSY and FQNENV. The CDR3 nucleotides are TGTGCCAGCAGCCAATCCACAGGGGGGGTAGAGCAGTACTTC. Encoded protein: CASSQSTGGVEQYF.

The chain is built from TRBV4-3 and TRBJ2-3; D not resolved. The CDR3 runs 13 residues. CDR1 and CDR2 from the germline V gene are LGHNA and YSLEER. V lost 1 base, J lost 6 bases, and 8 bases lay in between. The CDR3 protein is CASSQGMEDTQYF. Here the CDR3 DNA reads TGCGCCAGCAGCCAAGGAATGGAGGATACGCAGTATTTT.

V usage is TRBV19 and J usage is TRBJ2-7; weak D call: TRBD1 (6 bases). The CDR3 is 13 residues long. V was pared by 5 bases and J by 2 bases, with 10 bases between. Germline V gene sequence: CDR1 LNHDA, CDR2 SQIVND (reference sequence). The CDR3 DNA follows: TGTGCCAGTAGTTCGGGACAAACCTACGAGCAGTACTTC. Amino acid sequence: CASSSGQTYEQYF.

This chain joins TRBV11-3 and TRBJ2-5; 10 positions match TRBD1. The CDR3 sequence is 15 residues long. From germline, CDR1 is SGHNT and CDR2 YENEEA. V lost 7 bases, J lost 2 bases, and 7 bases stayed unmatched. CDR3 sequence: CASIGTGASQETQYF. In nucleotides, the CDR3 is TGTGCCAGCATAGGGACAGGGGCCTCGCAAGAGACCCAGTACTTC.

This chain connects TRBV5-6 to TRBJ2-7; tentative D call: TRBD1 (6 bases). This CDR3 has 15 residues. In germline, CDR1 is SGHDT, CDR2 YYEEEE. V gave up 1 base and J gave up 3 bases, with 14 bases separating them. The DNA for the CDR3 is TGTGCCAGCAGCTTGCTAGCAGGGGCCCTCTACGAGCAGTACTTC. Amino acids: CASSLLAGALYEQYF.

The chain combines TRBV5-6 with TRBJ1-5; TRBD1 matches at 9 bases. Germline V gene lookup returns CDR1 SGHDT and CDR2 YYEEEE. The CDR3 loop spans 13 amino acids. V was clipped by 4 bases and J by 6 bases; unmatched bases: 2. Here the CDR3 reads CASSKDRGQPQHF. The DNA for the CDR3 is TGTGCCAGCAGCAAGGACAGGGGTCAGCCCCAGCATTTT.